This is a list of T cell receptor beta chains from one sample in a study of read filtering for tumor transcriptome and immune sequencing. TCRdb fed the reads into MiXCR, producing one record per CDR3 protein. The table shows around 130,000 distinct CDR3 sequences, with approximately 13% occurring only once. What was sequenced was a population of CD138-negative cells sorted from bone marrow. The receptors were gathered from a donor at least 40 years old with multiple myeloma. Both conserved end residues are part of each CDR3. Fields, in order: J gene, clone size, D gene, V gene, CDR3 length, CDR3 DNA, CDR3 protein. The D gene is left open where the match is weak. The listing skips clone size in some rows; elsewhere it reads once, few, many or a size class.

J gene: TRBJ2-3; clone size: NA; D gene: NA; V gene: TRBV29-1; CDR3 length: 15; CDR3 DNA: TGCAGCGTTGAAGGACGGCTAACGGGCGCAGATACGCAGTATTTT; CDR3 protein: CSVEGRLTGADTQYF
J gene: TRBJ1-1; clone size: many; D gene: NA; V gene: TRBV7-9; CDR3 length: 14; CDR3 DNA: TGTGCCAGCAGCCGAGGACCGAGGGCCACTGAAGCTTTCTTT; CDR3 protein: CASSRGPRATEAFF
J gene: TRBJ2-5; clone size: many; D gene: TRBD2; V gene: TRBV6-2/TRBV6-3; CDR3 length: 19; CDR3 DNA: TGTGCCAGCAGTGATGGACGCCAGAACTTACTAGCGGTGATGGTGACCCAGTACTTC; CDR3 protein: CASSDGRQNLLAVMVTQYF
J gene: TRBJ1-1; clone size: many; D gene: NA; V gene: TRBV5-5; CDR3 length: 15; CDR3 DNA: TGTGCCAGCAGCAGGTTACGGGATACGGGTACTGAAGCTTTCTTT; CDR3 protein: CASSRLRDTGTEAFF
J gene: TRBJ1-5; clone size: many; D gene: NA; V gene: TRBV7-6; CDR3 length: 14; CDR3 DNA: TGTGCCAGCAGCTTAGGGGTTGACAATCAGCCCCAGCATTTT; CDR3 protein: CASSLGVDNQPQHF
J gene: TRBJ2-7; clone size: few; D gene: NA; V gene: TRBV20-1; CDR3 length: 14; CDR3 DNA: TGCAGTGCTAGAGAACGAGCGGATACCTACGAGCAGTACTTC; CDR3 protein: CSARERADTYEQYF
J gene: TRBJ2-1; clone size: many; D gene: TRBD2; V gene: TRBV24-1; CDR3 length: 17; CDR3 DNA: TGTGCCACCAGTGATAACACAGCGGGAGTCTCCTACAATGAGCAGTTCTTC; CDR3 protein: CATSDNTAGVSYNEQFF
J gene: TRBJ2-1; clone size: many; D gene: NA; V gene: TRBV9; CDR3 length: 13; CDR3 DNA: TGTGCCAGCAGCGTAACTACCTACAATGAGCAGTTCTTC; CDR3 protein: CASSVTTYNEQFF
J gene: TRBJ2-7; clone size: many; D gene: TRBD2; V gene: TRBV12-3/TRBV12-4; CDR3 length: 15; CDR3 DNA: TGTGCCAGCAGTCCTAGCGGGATTATTACCTACGAGCAGTACTTC; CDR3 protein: CASSPSGIITYEQYF
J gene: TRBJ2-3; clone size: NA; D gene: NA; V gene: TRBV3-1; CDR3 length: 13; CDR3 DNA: TGTGCCAGCAGCCAAGATGGAGGAGATACGCAGTATTTT; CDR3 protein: CASSQDGGDTQYF
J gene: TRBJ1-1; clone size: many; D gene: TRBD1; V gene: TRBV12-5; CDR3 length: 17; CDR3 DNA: TGTGCTAGTGGTTCCCTCCTTGAGACAGGGGTGAACACTGAAGCTTTCTTT; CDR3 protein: CASGSLLETGVNTEAFF
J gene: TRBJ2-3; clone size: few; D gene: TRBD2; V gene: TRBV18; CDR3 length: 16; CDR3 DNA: TGTGCCAGCTCACACGGACTAGCGGGAACTGGAGATACGCAGTATTTT; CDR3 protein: CASSHGLAGTGDTQYF
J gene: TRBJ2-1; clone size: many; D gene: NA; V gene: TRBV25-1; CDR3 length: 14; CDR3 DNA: TGTGCCAGCAGTGAATGGGGAGTCCACAATGAGCAGTTCTTC; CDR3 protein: CASSEWGVHNEQFF
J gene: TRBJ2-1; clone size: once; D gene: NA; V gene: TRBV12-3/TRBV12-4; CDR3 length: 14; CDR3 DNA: TGTGCCAGCAGCAGCAGGGGCGGAGAGGCAGAGCAGTTCTTC; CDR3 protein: CASSSRGGEAEQFF
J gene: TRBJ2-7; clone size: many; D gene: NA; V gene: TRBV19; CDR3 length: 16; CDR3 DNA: TGTGCCAGTAGTCCTCACGAGCGGGACAGCTCCTACGAGCAGTACTTC; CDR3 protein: CASSPHERDSSYEQYF
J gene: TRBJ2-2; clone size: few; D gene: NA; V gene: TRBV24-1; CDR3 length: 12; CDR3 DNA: TGTGCCACCAAATCGGCCACCGGGGAGCTGTTTTTT; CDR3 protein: CATKSATGELFF
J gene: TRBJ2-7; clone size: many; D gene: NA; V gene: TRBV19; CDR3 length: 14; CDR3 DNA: TGTGCCAGTAGTGGGGAGGAGGGCCTGGACGAGCAGTACTTC; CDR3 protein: CASSGEEGLDEQYF
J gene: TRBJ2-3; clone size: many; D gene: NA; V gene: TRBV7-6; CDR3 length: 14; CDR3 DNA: TGTGCCAGCAGCCAAGAAGTGGGATCAGATACGCAGTATTTT; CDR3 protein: CASSQEVGSDTQYF
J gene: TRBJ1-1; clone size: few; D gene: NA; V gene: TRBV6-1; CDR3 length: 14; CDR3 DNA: TGTGCCAGCAGTGAACCCCTCCCGGCCAGGAAAGCTTTCTTT; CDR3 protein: CASSEPLPARKAFF
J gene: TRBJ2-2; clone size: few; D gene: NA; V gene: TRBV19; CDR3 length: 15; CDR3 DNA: TGTGCCAGTAGTATAGGAAACCTCTTCACCGGGGAGCTGTTTTTT; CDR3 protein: CASSIGNLFTGELFF
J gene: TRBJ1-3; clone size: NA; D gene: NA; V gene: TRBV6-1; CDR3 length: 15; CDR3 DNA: TGTGCCATCCAGGAGTGGAGTTTCTCTGGAAACACCATATATTTT; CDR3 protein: CAIQEWSFSGNTIYF
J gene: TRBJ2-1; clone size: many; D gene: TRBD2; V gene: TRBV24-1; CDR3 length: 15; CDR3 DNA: TGTGCCACCAGTTTTGCGGGAGACCCATACAATGAGCAGTTCTTC; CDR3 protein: CATSFAGDPYNEQFF
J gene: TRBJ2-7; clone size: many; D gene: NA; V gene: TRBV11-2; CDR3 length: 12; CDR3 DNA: TGTGCCATCCTCAATAGCGGATACGAGCAGTACTTC; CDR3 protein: CAILNSGYEQYF
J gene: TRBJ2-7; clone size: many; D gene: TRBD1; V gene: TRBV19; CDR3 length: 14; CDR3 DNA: TGTGCCAGTAGTTTGGGGACAGGGGTCAAGGAACAGTACTTC; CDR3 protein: CASSLGTGVKEQYF
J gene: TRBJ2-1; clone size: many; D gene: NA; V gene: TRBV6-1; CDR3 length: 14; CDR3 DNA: TGTGCCAGCAGTGAAGCCTCACAACGGGATGAGCAGTTCTTC; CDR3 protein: CASSEASQRDEQFF
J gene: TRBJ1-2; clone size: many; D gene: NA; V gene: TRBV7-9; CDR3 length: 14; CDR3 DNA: TGTGCCAGCAGCTTAGCCGGGGATAACTATGGCTACACCTTC; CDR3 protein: CASSLAGDNYGYTF
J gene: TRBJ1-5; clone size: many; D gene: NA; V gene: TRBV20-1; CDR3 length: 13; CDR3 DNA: TGCAGTGCTAGTGCCATGGGGAGCCAGCCCCAGCATTTT; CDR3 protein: CSASAMGSQPQHF